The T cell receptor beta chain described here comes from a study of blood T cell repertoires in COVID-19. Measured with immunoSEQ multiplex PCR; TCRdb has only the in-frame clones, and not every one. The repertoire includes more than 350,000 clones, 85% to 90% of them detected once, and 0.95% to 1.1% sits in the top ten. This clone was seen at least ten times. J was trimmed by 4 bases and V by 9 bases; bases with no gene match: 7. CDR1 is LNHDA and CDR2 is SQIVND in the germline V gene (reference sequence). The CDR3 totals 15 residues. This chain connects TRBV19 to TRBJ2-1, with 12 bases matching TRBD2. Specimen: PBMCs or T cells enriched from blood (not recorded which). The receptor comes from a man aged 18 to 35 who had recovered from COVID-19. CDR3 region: CASARTSGDYNEQFF. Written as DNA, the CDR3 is TGTGCCAGCGCCAGGACTAGCGGGGATTACAATGAGCAGTTCTTC. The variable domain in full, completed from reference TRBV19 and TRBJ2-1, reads DGGITQSPKYLFRKEGQNVTLSCEQNLNHDAMYWYRQDPGQGLRLIYYSQIVNDFQKGDIAEGYSVSREKKESFPLTVTSAQKNPTAFYLCASARTSGDYNEQFFGPGTRLTVL.